Listed below are T cell receptor beta chains from one sample, sequenced in a study of CD8 T cells in Susac syndrome. TCRdb independently ran MiXCR on the immunoSEQ multiplex PCR reads; one entry per CDR3 protein. The sample contains about 300,000 distinct CDR3 sequences, under 95% of which appear only once. The sequencing input was CD4+ T cells from PBMCs. These receptors all come from a human donor with multiple sclerosis. The CDR3 runs from the conserved cysteine through the conserved F or W. The D gene is left open where the match is weak. Where a row states a size, it is once, few, many or the class of an expanded clone; other rows omit it.

j_call | clone_size | v_call | d_call | cdr3_aa | cdr3_nt
TRBJ2-4 | - | TRBV7-9 | TRBD2 | CASSLPPGTSTDIQYF | TGTGCCAGCAGCTTACCCCCTGGGACTAGCACGGACATTCAGTACTTC
TRBJ1-1 | - | TRBV5-4 | - | CASSLAGVRVTEAFF | TGTGCCAGCAGCTTGGCCGGGGTAAGGGTTACTGAAGCTTTCTTT
TRBJ2-7 | - | TRBV12-3/TRBV12-4 | - | CASSFHSGYEQYF | TGTGCCAGCAGTTTCCATTCCGGTTACGAGCAGTACTTC
TRBJ1-1 | - | TRBV30 | - | CAWSVVNGGTEAFF | TGTGCCTGGAGTGTAGTCAATGGAGGCACTGAAGCTTTCTTT
TRBJ2-3 | - | TRBV28 | - | CASRGFLDTQYF | TGTGCCAGCAGGGGGTTTTTAGATACGCAGTATTTT
TRBJ2-5 | - | TRBV1 | - | CTSSLRLAGPQETQYF | TGCACCAGCAGCCTTAGACTAGCGGGCCCTCAAGAGACCCAGTACTTC
TRBJ2-2 | - | TRBV7-2 | TRBD1 | CASSPPGQGSPGELFF | TGTGCCAGCAGCCCCCCGGGACAGGGGTCGCCCGGGGAGCTGTTTTTT
TRBJ2-3 | once | TRBV6-5 | TRBD2 | CASSYLREGLRTDTQYF | TGTGCCAGCAGTTACTTGCGGGAGGGCCTAAGGACAGATACGCAGTATTTT
TRBJ1-2 | once | TRBV19 | - | CASSTYRVGDYGYTF | TGTGCCAGTAGTACATACAGGGTGGGCGACTATGGCTACACCTTC
TRBJ2-5 | - | TRBV20-1 | - | CSARDMRMEGTQYF | TGCAGTGCTAGAGATATGAGGATGGAAGGGACCCAGTACTTC
TRBJ2-1 | - | TRBV12-3/TRBV12-4 | TRBD2 | CASRGLDSYNEQFF | TGTGCCAGCAGGGGACTAGATTCCTACAATGAGCAGTTCTTC
TRBJ2-7 | - | TRBV29-1 | - | CSIAVTQNSYEQYF | TGCAGCATCGCGGTGACGCAAAACTCCTACGAGCAGTACTTC
TRBJ2-5 | - | TRBV5-6 | - | CASSPFAVRETQYF | TGTGCCAGCAGCCCCTTTGCAGTTCGAGAGACCCAGTACTTC
TRBJ2-1 | - | TRBV20-1 | TRBD2 | CSVNSGSNYNEQFF | TGCAGTGTAAATAGCGGGAGTAACTACAATGAGCAGTTCTTC
TRBJ1-2 | - | TRBV12-3/TRBV12-4 | - | CASSLHRDPTYGYTF | TGTGCCAGCAGTCTCCACAGGGATCCTACCTATGGCTACACCTTC
TRBJ2-2 | - | TRBV7-2 | - | CASTSSQKLTGELFF | TGTGCCAGCACCTCGTCCCAAAAGTTGACCGGGGAGCTGTTTTTT
TRBJ2-1 | - | TRBV5-1 | TRBD2 | CASSWSGGAANEQFF | TGCGCCAGCAGCTGGAGCGGGGGGGCCGCCAATGAGCAGTTCTTC
TRBJ2-5 | - | TRBV5-1 | - | CASSTGGGSGETQYF | TGCGCCAGCTCGACTGGGGGGGGCTCCGGGGAGACCCAGTACTTC
TRBJ2-2 | - | TRBV20-1 | - | CSASGDLRTGELFF | TGCAGTGCTAGTGGGGACTTACGTACCGGGGAGCTGTTTTTT
TRBJ2-5 | - | TRBV12-5 | TRBD1 | CASGLANTRTGEETQYF | TGTGCTAGTGGTTTGGCAAACACACGGACAGGGGAGGAGACCCAGTACTTC
TRBJ2-1 | - | TRBV12-5 | TRBD2 | CASGSTGTSGNEQFF | TGTGCTAGTGGTTCGACCGGGACTAGCGGCAATGAGCAGTTCTTC
TRBJ2-3 | - | TRBV12-3/TRBV12-4 | - | CASHNPTDTQYF | TGTGCCTCCCATAATCCTACAGATACGCAGTATTTT
TRBJ1-5 | - | TRBV7-2 | - | CASSLAVGQPQHF | TGTGCCAGCAGCTTAGCGGTAGGACAGCCCCAGCATTTT
TRBJ1-2 | - | TRBV2 | TRBD1 | CASTPDRVYGYTF | TGTGCCAGCACCCCGGACAGGGTCTATGGCTACACCTTC
TRBJ2-7 | once | TRBV5-4 | - | CASSSGAISYEQYF | TGTGCCAGCAGCTCAGGGGCGATCTCCTACGAGCAGTACTTC
TRBJ1-1 | - | TRBV29-1 | TRBD1 | CSVKQGGRNTEAFF | TGCAGCGTTAAACAGGGGGGTAGGAACACTGAAGCTTTCTTT
TRBJ1-1 | - | TRBV24-1 | TRBD1 | CATSEGGAGNTEAFF | TGTGCCACCAGTGAAGGGGGCGCTGGAAACACTGAAGCTTTCTTT
TRBJ2-2 | - | TRBV3-1 | - | CASSQVPSNTGELFF | TGTGCCAGCAGCCAAGTTCCCTCGAACACCGGGGAGCTGTTTTTT
TRBJ2-7 | - | TRBV18 | - | CASSQIDEQYF | TGTGCCAGCTCACAAATTGACGAGCAGTACTTC
TRBJ2-7 | - | TRBV29-1 | - | CSVRETYGEQYF | TGCAGCGTTCGGGAGACCTATGGGGAGCAGTACTTC
TRBJ2-3 | - | TRBV5-6 | - | CASSLVGVAASSTDTQYF | TGTGCCAGCAGCTTGGTAGGCGTAGCGGCATCTAGCACAGATACGCAGTATTTT
TRBJ1-1 | few | TRBV7-9 | TRBD1 | CASSLEGAGTEAFF | TGTGCCAGCAGCTTAGAGGGGGCCGGCACTGAAGCTTTCTTT
TRBJ1-4 | - | TRBV11-2 | TRBD1 | CASSLDRVMGQLNEKLFF | TGTGCCAGCAGCTTAGATCGGGTAATGGGACAGCTTAATGAAAAACTGTTTTTT
TRBJ1-1 | - | TRBV4-1 | - | CASSQRDEAFF | TGCGCCAGCAGCCAAAGGGACGAAGCTTTCTTT
TRBJ1-1 | - | TRBV6-6 | - | CASSRGFEAFF | TGTGCCAGCAGCCGCGGGTTTGAAGCTTTCTTT
TRBJ2-1 | - | TRBV6-5 | TRBD2 | CASSYSTLAGLYNEQFF | TGTGCCAGCAGTTACTCGACACTAGCGGGCCTTTACAATGAGCAGTTCTTC
TRBJ2-7 | - | TRBV7-9 | TRBD1 | CASSPGQGVGQYF | TGTGCCAGCAGCCCGGGACAGGGGGTGGGGCAGTACTTC
TRBJ2-7 | - | TRBV12-3/TRBV12-4 | TRBD1 | CASSLGGVLSYEQYF | TGTGCCAGCAGTCTAGGGGGCGTGTTGTCCTACGAGCAGTACTTC
TRBJ1-2 | few | TRBV24-1 | - | CATSGAGFPYGYTF | TGTGCCACCAGTGGGGCAGGGTTTCCCTATGGCTACACCTTC
TRBJ1-2 | - | TRBV20-1 | TRBD1 | CSATSPGTGPNYGYTF | TGCAGTGCTACCTCCCCCGGGACAGGGCCTAACTATGGCTACACCTTC
TRBJ2-1 | - | TRBV6-1 | TRBD2 | CASRAGTSGYNEQFF | TGTGCCAGCAGAGCCGGGACTAGCGGATACAATGAGCAGTTCTTC
TRBJ1-2 | - | TRBV11-2 | - | CASSSGINYGYTF | TGTGCCAGCAGCTCGGGGATAAACTATGGCTACACCTTC
TRBJ1-2 | once | TRBV2 | - | CASSEEGRGTYGYTF | TGTGCCAGCAGTGAAGAGGGGCGAGGAACCTATGGCTACACCTTC
TRBJ2-7 | - | TRBV15 | - | CATSETGVFEQYF | TGTGCCACCAGCGAGACTGGGGTGTTCGAGCAGTACTTC
TRBJ2-7 | once | TRBV20-1 | - | CSASRQMIEQYF | TGCAGTGCTAGTCGACAGATGATCGAGCAGTACTTC
TRBJ2-3 | - | TRBV5-4 | - | CASSTGTYTDTQYF | TGTGCCAGCAGCACCGGGACCTACACAGATACGCAGTATTTT
TRBJ2-5 | - | TRBV29-1 | TRBD1 | CSHTQGAGETQYF | TGCAGCCATACACAGGGGGCCGGGGAGACCCAGTACTTC
TRBJ2-5 | - | TRBV7-9 | - | CASSLEVGTLQETQYF | TGTGCCAGCAGCTTAGAAGTTGGGACCCTCCAAGAGACCCAGTACTTC
TRBJ2-5 | - | TRBV4-3 | - | CASSQASDQETQYF | TGCGCCAGCAGCCAAGCGTCAGATCAAGAGACCCAGTACTTC
TRBJ2-5 | - | TRBV14 | - | CASSRGHLSPQETQYF | TGTGCCAGCAGCCGGGGACACCTAAGCCCTCAAGAGACCCAGTACTTC
TRBJ1-5 | - | TRBV20-1 | - | CSAPGQGGQPQHF | TGCAGTGCCCCGGGGCAGGGAGGTCAGCCCCAGCATTTT
TRBJ1-6 | once | TRBV19 | TRBD1 | CASSSDRGTPLHF | TGTGCCAGTAGTAGCGACAGGGGGACACCCCTCCACTTT
TRBJ2-7 | - | TRBV27 | TRBD1 | CASSRDRVYEQYF | TGTGCCAGCAGTCGCGACAGGGTATACGAGCAGTACTTC
TRBJ2-3 | - | TRBV11-2 | TRBD2 | CASSFVAGGYDTQYF | TGTGCCAGCAGCTTCGTAGCGGGGGGGTACGATACGCAGTATTTT
TRBJ2-2 | - | TRBV29-1 | TRBD1 | CSAREQGLTGELFF | TGCAGCGCCAGGGAACAGGGGCTCACCGGGGAGCTGTTTTTT
TRBJ2-1 | - | TRBV20-1 | - | CSATSGAPESYNEQFF | TGCAGTGCTACCTCAGGGGCCCCGGAATCCTACAATGAGCAGTTCTTC
TRBJ2-7 | - | TRBV20-1 | TRBD1 | CSADTGGEEYF | TGCAGTGCTGATACAGGGGGCGAGGAGTACTTC
TRBJ2-3 | - | TRBV7-2 | TRBD2 | CASSLALAGAHTQYF | TGTGCCAGCAGCTTAGCACTAGCGGGAGCACATACGCAGTATTTT
TRBJ2-2 | - | TRBV6-6 | TRBD1 | CASSYSSRGSTGELFF | TGTGCCAGCAGTTACTCGAGCAGGGGGTCCACCGGGGAGCTGTTTTTT